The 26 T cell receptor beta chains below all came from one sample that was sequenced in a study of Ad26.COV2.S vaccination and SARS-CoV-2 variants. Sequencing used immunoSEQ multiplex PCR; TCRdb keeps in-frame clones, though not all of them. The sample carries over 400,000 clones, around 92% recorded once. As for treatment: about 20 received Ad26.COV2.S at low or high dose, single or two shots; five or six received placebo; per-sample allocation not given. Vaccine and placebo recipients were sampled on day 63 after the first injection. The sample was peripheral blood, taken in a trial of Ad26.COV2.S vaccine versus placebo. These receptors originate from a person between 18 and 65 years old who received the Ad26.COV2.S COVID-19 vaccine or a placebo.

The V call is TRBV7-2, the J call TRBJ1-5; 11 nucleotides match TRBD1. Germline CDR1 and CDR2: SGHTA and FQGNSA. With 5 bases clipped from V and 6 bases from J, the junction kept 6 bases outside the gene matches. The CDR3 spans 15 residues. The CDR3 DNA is TGTGCCAGCAGCCCGCGGACAGGGGGCAGTCAGCCCCAGCATTTT. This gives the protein CASSPRTGGSQPQHF.

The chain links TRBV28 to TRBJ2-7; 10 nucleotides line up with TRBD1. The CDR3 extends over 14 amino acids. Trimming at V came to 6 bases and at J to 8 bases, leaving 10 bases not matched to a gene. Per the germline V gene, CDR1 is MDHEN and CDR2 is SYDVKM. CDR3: CASSLTGTGVKQYF. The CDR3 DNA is TGTGCCAGCAGCCTAACCGGGACAGGGGTAAAGCAGTACTTC.

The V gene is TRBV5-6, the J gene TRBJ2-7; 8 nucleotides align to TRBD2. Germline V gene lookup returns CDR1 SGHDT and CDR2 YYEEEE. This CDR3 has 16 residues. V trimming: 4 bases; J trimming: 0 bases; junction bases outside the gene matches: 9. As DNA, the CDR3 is TGTGCCAGCAGCGTCCCGGGGGGGGCGGTCTCCTACGAGCAGTACTTC. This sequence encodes CASSVPGGAVSYEQYF.

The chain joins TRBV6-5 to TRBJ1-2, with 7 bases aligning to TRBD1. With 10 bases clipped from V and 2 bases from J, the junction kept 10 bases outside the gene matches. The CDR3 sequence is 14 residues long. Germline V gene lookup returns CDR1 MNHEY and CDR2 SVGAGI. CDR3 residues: CATLDRTANYGYTF. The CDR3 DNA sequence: TGTGCCACGTTGGACAGGACTGCCAACTATGGCTACACCTTC.

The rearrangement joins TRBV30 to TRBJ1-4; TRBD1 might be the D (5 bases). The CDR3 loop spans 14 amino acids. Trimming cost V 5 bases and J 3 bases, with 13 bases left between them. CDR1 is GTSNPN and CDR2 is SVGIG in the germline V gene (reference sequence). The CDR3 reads CAWGRGRANEKLFF. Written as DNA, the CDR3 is TGTGCCTGGGGACGGGGGAGGGCTAATGAAAAACTGTTTTTT.

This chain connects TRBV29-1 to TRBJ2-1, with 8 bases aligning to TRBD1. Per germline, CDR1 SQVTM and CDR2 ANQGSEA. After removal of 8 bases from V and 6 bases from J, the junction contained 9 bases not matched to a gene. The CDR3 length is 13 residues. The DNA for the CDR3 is TGCAGCCTGATGACAGGGGTTGTCAATGAGCAGTTCTTC. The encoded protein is CSLMTGVVNEQFF.

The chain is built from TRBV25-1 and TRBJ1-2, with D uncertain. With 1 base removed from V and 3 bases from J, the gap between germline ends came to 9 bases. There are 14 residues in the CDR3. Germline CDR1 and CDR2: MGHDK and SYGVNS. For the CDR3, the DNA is TGTGCCAGCAGTGAATTCTGGCAGGACTATGGCTACACCTTC. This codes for CASSEFWQDYGYTF.

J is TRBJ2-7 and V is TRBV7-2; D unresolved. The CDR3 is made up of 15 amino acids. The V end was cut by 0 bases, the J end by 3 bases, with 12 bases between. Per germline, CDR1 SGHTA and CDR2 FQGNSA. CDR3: CASSLARVWGYEQYF. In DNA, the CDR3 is TGTGCCAGCAGCTTAGCGAGAGTCTGGGGCTACGAGCAGTACTTC.

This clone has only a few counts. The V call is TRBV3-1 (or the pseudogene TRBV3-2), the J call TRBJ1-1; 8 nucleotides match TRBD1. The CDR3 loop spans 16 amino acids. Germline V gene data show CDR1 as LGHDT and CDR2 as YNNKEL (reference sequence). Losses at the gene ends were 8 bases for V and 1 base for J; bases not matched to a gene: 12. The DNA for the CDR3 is TGTGCCAGCTCGGCTCGGGACAGGTCCCCGAACACTGAAGCTTTCTTT. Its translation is CASSARDRSPNTEAFF.

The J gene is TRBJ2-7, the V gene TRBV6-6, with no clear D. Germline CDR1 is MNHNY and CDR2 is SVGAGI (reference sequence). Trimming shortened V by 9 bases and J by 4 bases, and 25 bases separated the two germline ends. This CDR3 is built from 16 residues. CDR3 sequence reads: CASKTQSTAVAYEQYF. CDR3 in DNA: TGTGCCAGTAAAACCCAGAGCACGGCGGTAGCTTACGAGCAGTACTTC.

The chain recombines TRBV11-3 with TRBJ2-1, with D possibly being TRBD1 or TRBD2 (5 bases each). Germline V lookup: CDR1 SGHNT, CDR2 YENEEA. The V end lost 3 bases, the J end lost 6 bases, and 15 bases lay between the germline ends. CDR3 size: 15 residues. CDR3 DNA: TGTGCCAGCAGCTTCGGCCAGGGTGCGGGCAATGAGCAGTTCTTC. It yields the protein CASSFGQGAGNEQFF.

The CDR3 sequence is CASQTSGANNEQFF. The CDR3 DNA reads TGTGCCAGCCAAACTAGCGGGGCCAACAATGAGCAGTTCTTC. This chain uses TRBV27 with TRBJ2-1; 10 nucleotides agree with TRBD2. V shed 8 bases, J shed 5 bases, and the junction held 6 bases outside the gene matches. Germline-derived CDR1 and CDR2 are MNHEY and SMNVEV (reference sequence). The CDR3 spans 14 residues.

This CDR3 reads CASSSNGPNEKLFF. CDR3 DNA: TGTGCCAGCAGTTCCAACGGCCCCAATGAAAAACTGTTTTTT. The rearrangement uses TRBV6-5 and TRBJ1-4; no clear D. V shed 4 bases and J shed 5 bases, with 11 bases lying between them. Germline assignment: CDR1 MNHEY and CDR2 SVGAGI. The CDR3 contains 14 residues.

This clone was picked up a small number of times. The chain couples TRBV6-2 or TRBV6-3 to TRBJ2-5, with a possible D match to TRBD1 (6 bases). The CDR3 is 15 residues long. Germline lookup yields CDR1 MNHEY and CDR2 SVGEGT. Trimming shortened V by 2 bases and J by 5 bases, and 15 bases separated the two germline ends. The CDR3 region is CASSYGSRGMETQYF. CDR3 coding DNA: TGTGCCAGCAGTTACGGGTCGAGGGGGATGGAGACCCAGTACTTC.

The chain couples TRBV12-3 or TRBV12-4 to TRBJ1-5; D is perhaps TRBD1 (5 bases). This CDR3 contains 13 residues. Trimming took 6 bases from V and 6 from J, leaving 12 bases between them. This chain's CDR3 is CASRGDGLQPQHF. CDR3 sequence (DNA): TGTGCCAGCAGGGGGGATGGGCTTCAGCCCCAGCATTTT.

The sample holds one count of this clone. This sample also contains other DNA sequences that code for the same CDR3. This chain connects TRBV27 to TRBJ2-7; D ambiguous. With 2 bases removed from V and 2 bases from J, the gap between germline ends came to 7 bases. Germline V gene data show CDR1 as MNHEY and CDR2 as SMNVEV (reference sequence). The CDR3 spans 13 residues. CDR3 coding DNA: TGTGCCAGCAGTTTAGGGCAGACCTACGAGCAGTACTTC. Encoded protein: CASSLGQTYEQYF.

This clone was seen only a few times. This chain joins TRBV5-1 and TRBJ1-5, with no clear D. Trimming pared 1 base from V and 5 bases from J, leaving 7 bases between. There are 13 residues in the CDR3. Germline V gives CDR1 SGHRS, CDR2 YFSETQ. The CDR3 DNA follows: TGCGCCAGCAGCTTGAAGGCAGATCAGCCCCAGCATTTT. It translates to CASSLKADQPQHF.

The CDR3: CASSFRDGGTGELFF. The CDR3 nucleotides read TGTGCCAGCAGCTTCCGGGACGGAGGAACCGGGGAGCTGTTTTTT. V is TRBV7-9 and J is TRBJ2-2; the D call may be TRBD1 or TRBD2 (5 bases each). Germline-derived CDR1 and CDR2 are SEHNR and FQNEAQ (reference sequence). This CDR3 has 15 residues. Trimming removed 3 bases from V and 5 bases from J, with 13 bases in between.

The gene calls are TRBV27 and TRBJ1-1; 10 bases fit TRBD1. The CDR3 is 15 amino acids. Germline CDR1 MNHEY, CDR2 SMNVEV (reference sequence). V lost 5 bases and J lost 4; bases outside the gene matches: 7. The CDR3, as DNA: TGTGCCAGCAGTCTCCGACAGGGGGCGCCCACTGAAGCTTTCTTT. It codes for CASSLRQGAPTEAFF.

The CDR3 nucleotides read TGCGCCAGCAGCTCAACTAGCGGGGGAACAAGAGAGACCCAGTACTTC. This sequence encodes CASSSTSGGTRETQYF. This chain connects TRBV5-1 to TRBJ2-5, with 11 nucleotides matching TRBD2. This CDR3 comprises 16 residues. CDR1 and CDR2 from the germline V gene are SGHRS and YFSETQ. The V and J ends lost 3 bases and 4 bases, in that order; junction bases with no gene match: 8. The complete variable domain, with remaining parts taken from reference TRBV5-1 and TRBJ2-5, reads KAGVTQTPRYLIKTRGQQVTLSCSPISGHRSVSWYQQTPGQGLQFLFEYFSETQRNKGNFPGRFSGRQFSNSRSEMNVSTLELGDSALYLCASSSTSGGTRETQYFGPGTRLLVL.

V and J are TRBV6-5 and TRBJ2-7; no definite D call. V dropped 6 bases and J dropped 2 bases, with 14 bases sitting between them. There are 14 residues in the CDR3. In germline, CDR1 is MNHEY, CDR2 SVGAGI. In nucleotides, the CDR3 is TGTGCCAGCAGCCTGGACCCGAACACCTACGAGCAGTACTTC. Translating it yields CASSLDPNTYEQYF.

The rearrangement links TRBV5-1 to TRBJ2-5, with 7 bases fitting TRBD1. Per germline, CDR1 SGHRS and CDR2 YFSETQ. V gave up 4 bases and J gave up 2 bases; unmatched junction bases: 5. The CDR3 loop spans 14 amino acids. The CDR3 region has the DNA TGCGCCAGCAGCCTCAGACAGGGACAAGAGACCCAGTACTTC. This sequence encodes CASSLRQGQETQYF.

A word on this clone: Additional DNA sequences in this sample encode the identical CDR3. CDR3 loop: CASSLAGSYEQYF. CDR3 in DNA: TGCGCCAGCAGCTTGGCCGGGAGCTACGAGCAGTACTTC. V is TRBV5-1 and J is TRBJ2-7, with D possibly being TRBD2 (6 bases). The germline CDR1 and CDR2 sequences are SGHRS and YFSETQ. The CDR3 totals 13 residues. V was pared by 0 bases and J by 3 bases, with 7 bases between.

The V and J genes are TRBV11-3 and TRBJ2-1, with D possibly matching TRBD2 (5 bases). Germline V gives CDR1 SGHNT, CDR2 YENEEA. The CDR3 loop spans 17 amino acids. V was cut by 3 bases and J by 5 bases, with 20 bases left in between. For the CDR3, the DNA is TGTGCCAGCAGCTTCCGTTACTCAGAGGCGGAGGACAATGAGCAGTTCTTC. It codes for CASSFRYSEAEDNEQFF. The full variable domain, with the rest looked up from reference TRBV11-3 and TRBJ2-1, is EAGVVQSPRYKIIEKKQPVAFWCNPISGHNTLYWYLQNLGQGPELLIRYENEEAVDDSQLPKDRFSAERLKGVDSTLKIQPAELGDSAVYLCASSFRYSEAEDNEQFFGPGTRLTVL.

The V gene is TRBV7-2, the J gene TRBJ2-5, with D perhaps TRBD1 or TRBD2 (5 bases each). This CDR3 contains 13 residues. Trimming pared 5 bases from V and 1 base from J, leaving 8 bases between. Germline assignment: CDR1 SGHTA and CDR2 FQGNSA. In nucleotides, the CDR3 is TGTGCCAGCAGCGGGACGATCCAAGAGACCCAGTACTTC. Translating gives CASSGTIQETQYF.

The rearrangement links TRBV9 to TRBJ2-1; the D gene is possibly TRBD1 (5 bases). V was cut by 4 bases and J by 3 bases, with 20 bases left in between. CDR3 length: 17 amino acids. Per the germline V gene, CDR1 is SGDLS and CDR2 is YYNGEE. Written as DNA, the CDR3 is TGTGCCAGCAGCCCACAGGTGGGAACTCCCCTCTACAATGAGCAGTTCTTC. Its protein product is CASSPQVGTPLYNEQFF.